This T cell receptor (beta chain) was captured in a study of control samples from healthy donors and cancer patients. The V end was cut by 5 bases, the J end by 2 bases, with 15 bases between. The CDR3 runs 15 residues. In germline, CDR1 is MNHNY, CDR2 SVGAGI (reference sequence). The repertoire was sequenced with immunoSEQ multiplex PCR; TCRdb's copy has only in-frame clones and lacks some. The sample lists fewer than 200,000 clones, more than 90% seen once, with over 1.1% in the top ten. Sequencing used blood. The clonotype comes from a man aged 25-45 years in good health. The rearrangement links TRBV6-6 to TRBJ2-5; D could derive from TRBD1 or TRBD2 (6 bases each). The CDR3: CASSPRGALQETQYF. DNA of the CDR3: TGTGCCAGCAGTCCTAGGGGGGCCTTACAAGAGACCCAGTACTTC.